Listed here are 15 T cell receptor beta chains from one sample, sequenced in a study of blood T cell repertoires in COVID-19. TCRdb keeps only in-frame clones here, not all; method: immunoSEQ multiplex PCR. This sample has 490,000 or so clones, with roughly nine tenths found just once. Material for sequencing was PBMCs or T cells enriched from blood (not recorded which). These receptors all stem from a woman aged 60-75 years who had recovered from COVID-19.

The chain links TRBV6-1 to TRBJ1-2; tentatively, D is TRBD1 (5 bases). Trimming cost V 3 bases and J 0 bases, with 17 bases left between them. CDR1 and CDR2 from the germline V gene are MNHNS and SASEGT. The CDR3 is 17 residues long. This CDR3 is CASSEGGLGKANYGYTF. CDR3 DNA: TGTGCCAGCAGTGAGGGGGGACTGGGGAAAGCTAACTATGGCTACACCTTC.

The chain couples TRBV10-3 to TRBJ2-7, with 8 bases matching TRBD1. Germline CDR1 reads ENHRY; CDR2 reads SYGVKD. This CDR3 is built from 14 residues. Trimming at V came to 4 bases and at J to 6 bases, leaving 8 bases not matched to a gene. As DNA, the CDR3 is TGTGCCATCAGTGTCGACAGGGGTTCTTCCGAGCAGTACTTC. Amino acids: CAISVDRGSSEQYF.

For this clone: The same CDR3 is also encoded by other DNA sequences in this sample. The chain links TRBV5-1 to TRBJ1-3, with D hard to call. The CDR3 extends over 16 amino acids. V lost 2 bases and J lost 4, with 16 bases in between. Germline V CDR1 and CDR2: SGHRS, YFSETQ. CDR3 bases: TGCGCCAGCAGCTTAGACCCGGGAGCCTCCGGAAACACCATATATTTT. It specifies CASSLDPGASGNTIYF.

This clone has only one observation. Other DNA sequences from this sample encode an identical CDR3 as well. The chain uses TRBV20-1 and TRBJ1-1; D possibly corresponds to TRBD1 (5 bases). Trimming shortened V by 5 bases and J by 8 bases, and 12 bases separated the two germline ends. CDR1 is DFQATT and CDR2 is SNEGSKA in the germline V gene (reference sequence). The CDR3 has 11 amino acids. CDR3 sequence reads: CSAARGTEAFF. CDR3 sequence (DNA): TGCAGTGCTGCCCGGGGGACCGAAGCTTTCTTT.

This sequence joins TRBV10-3 and TRBJ1-2, with 7 positions matching TRBD1. The germline V gene has CDR1 ENHRY and CDR2 SYGVKD. The J segment lost 4 bases and the V segment lost 5 bases, leaving 7 bases of the junction unmatched. This CDR3 region has 14 residues. CDR3 in amino acids: CAISTQGPGYGYTF. For the CDR3, the DNA is TGTGCCATCAGTACACAGGGGCCGGGCTATGGCTACACCTTC.

This chain links TRBV6-5 with TRBJ1-2; D is perhaps TRBD1 (6 bases). This CDR3 comprises 16 residues. Germline V gene data show CDR1 as MNHEY and CDR2 as SVGAGI. V shed 0 bases and J shed 1 base, with 12 bases lying between them. The CDR3 DNA reads TGTGCCAGCAGTTACTCCGGCAGGGGTTATAACTATGGCTACACCTTC. This sequence encodes CASSYSGRGYNYGYTF.

The chain employs TRBV3-1 (or the pseudogene TRBV3-2) and TRBJ1-1; 7 bases align to TRBD1. The CDR3 runs 14 residues. With V trimmed by 2 bases and J by 1 base, 1 base remained unmatched. Germline CDR1 LGHDT, CDR2 YNNKEL (reference sequence). CDR3 sequence reads: CASSQRTGNTEAFF. The CDR3 nucleotides read TGTGCCAGCAGCCAACGGACAGGGAACACTGAAGCTTTCTTT.

This clone was recorded once. The rearrangement uses TRBV11-2 and TRBJ2-1, with TRBD1 as a possible D gene (6 bases). The CDR3 length is 14 residues. Germline lookup yields CDR1 SGHAT and CDR2 FQNNGV. The V end lost 5 bases, the J end lost 9 bases, and 17 bases lay between the germline ends. The CDR3 DNA is TGTGCCAGCAGCCCCCCCGACAGGTGGCGTGAGCAGTTCTTC. Translating gives CASSPPDRWREQFF.

The rearrangement links TRBV19 to TRBJ1-2, with TRBD1 matching 9 bases. Germline loops: CDR1 LNHDA, CDR2 SQIVND (reference sequence). CDR3 length equals 15 residues. V lost 5 bases and J lost 4; bases outside the gene matches: 8. DNA for the CDR3: TGTGCCAGTAGTCCTAACAGGGGGCTAGGCTATGGCTACACCTTC. Protein product: CASSPNRGLGYGYTF.

Note on this clone: The same CDR3 is also encoded by other DNA sequences in this sample. The chain carries TRBV5-1 and TRBJ2-7; D ambiguous. Trimming stripped 0 bases from V and 1 base from J, with 8 bases between. The CDR3 spans 14 residues. CDR1 is SGHRS, CDR2 YFSETQ, per germline. The CDR3 sequence is CASSLEAGSYEQYF. The CDR3 nucleotides read TGCGCCAGCAGCTTGGAGGCAGGTTCCTACGAGCAGTACTTC.

This CDR3 reads CASSLVRGPPGGYTF. CDR3 sequence (DNA): TGTGCCAGCAGTTTGGTAAGGGGGCCCCCCGGGGGCTACACCTTC. The gene calls are TRBV28 and TRBJ1-2; TRBD1 matches 7 bases. The CDR3 length is 15 residues. The V gene's germline CDR1 is MDHEN and CDR2 SYDVKM. After removal of 3 bases from V and 8 bases from J, the junction contained 12 bases not matched to a gene.

The CDR3 nucleotides are TGTGCCAGCAGTGACCCACAGGACTATGGCTACACCTTC. Protein sequence: CASSDPQDYGYTF. J is TRBJ1-2 and V is TRBV6-4, with a possible D match to TRBD1 (5 bases). The germline V and J ends were trimmed by 2 bases and 3 bases, with 7 bases remaining between them. The CDR3 runs to 13 residues. CDR1 and CDR2 (germline): MRHNA, SNTAGT.

The chain carries TRBV18 and TRBJ1-1; no clear D. V was cut by 3 bases and J by 11 bases, with 16 bases left in between. This CDR3 region has 13 residues. Germline CDR1 KGHSH, CDR2 LQKENI. The CDR3 loop reads CASSPGTGGRAFF. CDR3 DNA: TGTGCCAGCTCACCGGGAACTGGAGGGAGGGCTTTCTTT. Together with reference TRBV18 and TRBJ1-1, the CDR3 gives the full variable domain: NAGVMQNPRHLVRRRGQEARLRCSPMKGHSHVYWYRQLPEEGLKFMVYLQKENIIDESGMPKERFSAEFPKEGPSILRIQQVVRGDSAAYFCASSPGTGGRAFFGQGTRLTVV.

This clone was counted a few times. V and J are TRBV5-1 and TRBJ2-5; TRBD2 matches 10 bases. V shed 1 base, J shed 1 base, and the junction held 7 bases outside the gene matches. The CDR3 sequence is 17 residues long. The germline CDR1 and CDR2 sequences are SGHRS and YFSETQ. CDR3 nucleotide sequence: TGCGCCAGCAGCTTGTTCTCGGCTAGCGGGGGCCAAGAGACCCAGTACTTC. Its translation is CASSLFSASGGQETQYF.

A few counts support this clone. The sample contains more than one DNA sequence encoding this CDR3. The genes are TRBV5-1 and TRBJ1-6; TRBD1 aligns across 10 bases. In germline, CDR1 is SGHRS, CDR2 YFSETQ. Germline trimming cut 0 bases from V and 9 bases from J; bases unmatched to any gene: 3. The CDR3 consists of 15 residues. Here the CDR3 reads CASSLGTGGSSPLHF. The CDR3 nucleotides read TGCGCCAGCAGCTTGGGGACAGGGGGAAGTTCACCCCTCCACTTT.